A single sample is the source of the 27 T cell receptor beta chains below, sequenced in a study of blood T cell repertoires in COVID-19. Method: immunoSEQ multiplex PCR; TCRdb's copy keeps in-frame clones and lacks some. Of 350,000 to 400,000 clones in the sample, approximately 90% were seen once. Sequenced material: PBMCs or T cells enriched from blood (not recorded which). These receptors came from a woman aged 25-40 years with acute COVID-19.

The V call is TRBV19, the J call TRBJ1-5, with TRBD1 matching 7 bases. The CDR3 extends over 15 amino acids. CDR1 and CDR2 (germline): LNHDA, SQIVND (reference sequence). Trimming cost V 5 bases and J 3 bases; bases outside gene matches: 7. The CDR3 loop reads CASSPGQILNQPQHF. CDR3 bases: TGTGCCAGTAGTCCGGGACAGATTCTCAATCAGCCCCAGCATTTT.

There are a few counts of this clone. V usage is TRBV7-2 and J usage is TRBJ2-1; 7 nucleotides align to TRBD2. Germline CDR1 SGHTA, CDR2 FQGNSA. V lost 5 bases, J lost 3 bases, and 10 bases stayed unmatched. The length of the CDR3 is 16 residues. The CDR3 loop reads CASSTDSGFVYNEQFF. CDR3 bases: TGTGCCAGCAGCACCGATAGCGGGTTCGTCTACAATGAGCAGTTCTTC.

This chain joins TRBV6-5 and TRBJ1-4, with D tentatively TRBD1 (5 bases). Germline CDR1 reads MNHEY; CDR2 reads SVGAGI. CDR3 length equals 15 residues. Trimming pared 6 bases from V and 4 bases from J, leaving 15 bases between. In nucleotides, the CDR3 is TGTGCCAGCAGCCCCGCCGAACAGGTTAATGAAAAACTGTTTTTT. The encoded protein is CASSPAEQVNEKLFF.

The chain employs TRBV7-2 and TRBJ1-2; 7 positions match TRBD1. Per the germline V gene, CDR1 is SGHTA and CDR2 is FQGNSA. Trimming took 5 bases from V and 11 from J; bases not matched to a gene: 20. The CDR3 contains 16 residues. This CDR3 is CASSLEPGQHFRGYTF. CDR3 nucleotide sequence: TGTGCCAGCAGCCTAGAGCCGGGACAGCATTTCAGGGGGTACACCTTC.

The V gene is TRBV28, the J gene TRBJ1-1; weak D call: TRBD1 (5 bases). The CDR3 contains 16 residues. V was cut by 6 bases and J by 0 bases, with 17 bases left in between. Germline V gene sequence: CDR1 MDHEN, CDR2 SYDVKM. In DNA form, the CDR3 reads TGTGCCAGCAGAATGAGAAGGGGATGGGTGAACACTGAAGCTTTCTTT. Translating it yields CASRMRRGWVNTEAFF.

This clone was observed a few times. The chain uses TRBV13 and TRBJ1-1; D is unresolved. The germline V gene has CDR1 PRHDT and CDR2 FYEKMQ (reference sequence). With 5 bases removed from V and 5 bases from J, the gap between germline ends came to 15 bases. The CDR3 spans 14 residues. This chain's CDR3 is CASSPGEGRTEAFF. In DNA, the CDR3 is TGTGCCAGCAGCCCCGGGGAAGGGCGGACTGAAGCTTTCTTT.

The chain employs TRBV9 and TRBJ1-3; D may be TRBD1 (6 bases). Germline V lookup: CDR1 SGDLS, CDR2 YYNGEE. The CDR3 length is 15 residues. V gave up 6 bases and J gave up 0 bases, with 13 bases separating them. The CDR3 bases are TGTGCCAGCACAGCAGGGGTCAGCTCTGGAAACACCATATATTTT. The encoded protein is CASTAGVSSGNTIYF.

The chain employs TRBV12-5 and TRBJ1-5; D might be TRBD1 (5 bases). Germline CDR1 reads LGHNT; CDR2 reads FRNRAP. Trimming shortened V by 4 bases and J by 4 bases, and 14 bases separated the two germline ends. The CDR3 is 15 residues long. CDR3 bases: TGTGCTAGTGGTTCTGCCGGGGGGGTTAATCAGCCCCAGCATTTT. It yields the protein CASGSAGGVNQPQHF. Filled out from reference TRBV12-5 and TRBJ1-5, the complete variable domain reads DARVTQTPRHKVTEMGQEVTMRCQPILGHNTVFWYRQTMMQGLELLAYFRNRAPLDDSGMPKDRFSAEMPDATLATLKIQPSEPRDSAVYFCASGSAGGVNQPQHFGDGTRLSIL.

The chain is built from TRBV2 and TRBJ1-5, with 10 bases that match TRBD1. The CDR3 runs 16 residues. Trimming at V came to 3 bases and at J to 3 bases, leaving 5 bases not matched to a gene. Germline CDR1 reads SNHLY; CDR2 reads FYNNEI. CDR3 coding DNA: TGTGCCAGCAGTGACGAGACAGGGGGCTACAATCAGCCCCAGCATTTT. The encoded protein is CASSDETGGYNQPQHF.

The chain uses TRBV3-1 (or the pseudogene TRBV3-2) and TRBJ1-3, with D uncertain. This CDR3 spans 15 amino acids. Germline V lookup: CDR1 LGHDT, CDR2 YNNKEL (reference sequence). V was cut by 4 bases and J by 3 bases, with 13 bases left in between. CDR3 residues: CASSRAKASGNTIYF. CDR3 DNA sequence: TGTGCCAGCAGCCGGGCCAAAGCAAGTGGAAACACCATATATTTT.

Here the CDR3 DNA reads TGTGCCAGCAGCCAACCCCCGGGACTAGCGGGCACCTCCTACAATGAGCAGTTCTTC. This encodes CASSQPPGLAGTSYNEQFF. The chain couples TRBV7-9 to TRBJ2-1, with TRBD2 identical over 12 bases. Germline lookup yields CDR1 SEHNR and CDR2 FQNEAQ (reference sequence). The CDR3 consists of 19 residues. With 5 bases clipped from V and 0 bases from J, the junction kept 11 bases outside the gene matches.

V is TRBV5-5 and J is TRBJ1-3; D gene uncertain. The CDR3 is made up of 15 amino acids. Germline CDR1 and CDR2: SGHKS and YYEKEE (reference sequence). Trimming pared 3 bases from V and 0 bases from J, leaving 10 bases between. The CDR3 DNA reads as TGTGCCAGCAGCTCCCTCGGGGTCTCTGGAAACACCATATATTTT. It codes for CASSSLGVSGNTIYF.

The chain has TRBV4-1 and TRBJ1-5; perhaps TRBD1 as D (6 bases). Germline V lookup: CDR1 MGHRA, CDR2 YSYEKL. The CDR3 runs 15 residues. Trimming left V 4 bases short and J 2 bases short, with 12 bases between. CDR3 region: CASSPNSGGNQPQHF. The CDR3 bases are TGCGCCAGCAGCCCTAACTCAGGGGGCAATCAGCCCCAGCATTTT.

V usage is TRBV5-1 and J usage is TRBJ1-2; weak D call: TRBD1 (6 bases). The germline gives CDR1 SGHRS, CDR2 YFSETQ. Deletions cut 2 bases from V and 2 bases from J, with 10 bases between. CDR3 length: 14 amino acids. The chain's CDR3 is CASSLTQGNYGYTF. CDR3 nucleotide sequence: TGCGCCAGCAGCTTAACCCAGGGGAACTATGGCTACACCTTC. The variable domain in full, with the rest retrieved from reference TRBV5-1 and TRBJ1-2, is KAGVTQTPRYLIKTRGQQVTLSCSPISGHRSVSWYQQTPGQGLQFLFEYFSETQRNKGNFPGRFSGRQFSNSRSEMNVSTLELGDSALYLCASSLTQGNYGYTFGSGTRLTVV.

The DNA for the CDR3 is TGTGCCAGCAGTTATCGAGGGGGCCCCGAGGGCTACGAGCAGTACTTC. Residues: CASSYRGGPEGYEQYF. This rearrangement joins TRBV6-5 to TRBJ2-7; 7 bases fit TRBD1. The CDR3 covers 16 residues. Germline CDR1 MNHEY, CDR2 SVGAGI. The V gene end was trimmed by 3 bases and the J gene end by 3 bases; junction bases not matched to a gene: 11.

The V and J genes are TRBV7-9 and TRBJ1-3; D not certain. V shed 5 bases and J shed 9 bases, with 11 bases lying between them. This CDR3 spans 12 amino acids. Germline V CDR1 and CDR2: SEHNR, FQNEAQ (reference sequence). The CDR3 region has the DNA TGTGCCAGCAGCACGTTTCGAGGCACCATATATTTT. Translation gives CASSTFRGTIYF.

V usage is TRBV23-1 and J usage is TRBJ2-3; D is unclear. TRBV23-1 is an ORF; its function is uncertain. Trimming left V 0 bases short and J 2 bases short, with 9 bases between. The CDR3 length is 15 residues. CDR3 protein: CASSQSPPLTDTQYF. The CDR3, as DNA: TGCGCCAGCAGTCAATCCCCCCCTCTCACAGATACGCAGTATTTT.

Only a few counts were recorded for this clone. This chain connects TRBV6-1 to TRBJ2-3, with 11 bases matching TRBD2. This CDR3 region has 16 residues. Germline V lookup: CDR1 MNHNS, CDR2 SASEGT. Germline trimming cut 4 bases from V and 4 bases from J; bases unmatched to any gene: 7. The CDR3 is CASSASSGGASDTQYF. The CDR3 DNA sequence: TGTGCCAGCAGTGCGAGTAGCGGGGGGGCTTCAGATACGCAGTATTTT.

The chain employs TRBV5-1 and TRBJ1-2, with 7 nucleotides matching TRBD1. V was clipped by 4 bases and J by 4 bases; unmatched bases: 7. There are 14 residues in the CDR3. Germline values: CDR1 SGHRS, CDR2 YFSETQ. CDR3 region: CASSPGQNFYGYTF. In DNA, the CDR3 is TGCGCCAGCAGCCCGGGACAGAACTTCTATGGCTACACCTTC.

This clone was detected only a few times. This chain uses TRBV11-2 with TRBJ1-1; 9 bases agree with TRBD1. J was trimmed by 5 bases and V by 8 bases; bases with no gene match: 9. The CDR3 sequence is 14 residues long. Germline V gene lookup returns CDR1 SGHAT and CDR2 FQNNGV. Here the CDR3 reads CASPTKTGGTEAFF. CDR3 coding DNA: TGTGCCAGCCCAACTAAGACAGGGGGGACTGAAGCTTTCTTT.

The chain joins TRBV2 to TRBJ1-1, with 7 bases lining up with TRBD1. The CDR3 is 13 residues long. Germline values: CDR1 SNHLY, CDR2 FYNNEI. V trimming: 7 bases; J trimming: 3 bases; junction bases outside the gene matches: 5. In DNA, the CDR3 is TGTGCCAGCAATAACAGGGGAGACACTGAAGCTTTCTTT. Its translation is CASNNRGDTEAFF.

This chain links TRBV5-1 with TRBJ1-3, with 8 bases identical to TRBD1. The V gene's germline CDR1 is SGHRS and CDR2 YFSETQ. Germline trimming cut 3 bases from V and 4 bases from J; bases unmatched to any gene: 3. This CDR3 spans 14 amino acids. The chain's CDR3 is CASSSTGDGNTIYF. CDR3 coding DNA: TGCGCCAGCAGCTCGACAGGGGACGGAAACACCATATATTTT.

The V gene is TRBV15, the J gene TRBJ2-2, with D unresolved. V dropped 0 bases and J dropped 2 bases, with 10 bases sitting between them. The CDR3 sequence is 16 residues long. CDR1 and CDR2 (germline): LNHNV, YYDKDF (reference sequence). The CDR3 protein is CATSRDLLRNTGELFF. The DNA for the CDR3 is TGTGCCACCAGCAGAGATCTTCTGCGAAACACCGGGGAGCTGTTTTTT.

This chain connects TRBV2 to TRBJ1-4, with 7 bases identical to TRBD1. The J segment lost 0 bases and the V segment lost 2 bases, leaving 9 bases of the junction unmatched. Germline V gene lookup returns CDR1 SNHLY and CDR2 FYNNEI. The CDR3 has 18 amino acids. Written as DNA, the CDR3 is TGTGCCAGCAGTGAATCCGGGACAGACATAGCAACTAATGAAAAACTGTTTTTT. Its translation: CASSESGTDIATNEKLFF.

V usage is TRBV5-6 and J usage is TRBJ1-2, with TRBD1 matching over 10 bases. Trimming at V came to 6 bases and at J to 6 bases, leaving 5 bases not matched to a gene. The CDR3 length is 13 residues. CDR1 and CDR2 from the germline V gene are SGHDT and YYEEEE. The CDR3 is CASMSGTGDGYTF. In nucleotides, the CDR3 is TGTGCCAGCATGTCAGGGACAGGGGATGGCTACACCTTC.

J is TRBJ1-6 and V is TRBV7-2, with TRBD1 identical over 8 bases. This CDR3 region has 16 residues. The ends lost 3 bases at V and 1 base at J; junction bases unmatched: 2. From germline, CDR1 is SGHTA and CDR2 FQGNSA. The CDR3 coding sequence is TGTGCCAGCAGCTTCACAGGGGGTTCCTATAATTCACCCCTCCACTTT. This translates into CASSFTGGSYNSPLHF.

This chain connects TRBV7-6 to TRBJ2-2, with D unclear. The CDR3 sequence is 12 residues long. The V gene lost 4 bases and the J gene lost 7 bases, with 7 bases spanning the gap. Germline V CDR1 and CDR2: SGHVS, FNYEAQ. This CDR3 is CASSSQYGELFF. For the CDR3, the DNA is TGTGCCAGCAGCTCCCAGTACGGGGAGCTGTTTTTT.